This T cell receptor beta chain was profiled in a study of cytomegalovirus exposure and HLA in healthy donors. Overall study findings and caveats: Later on, an analysis found that several of the most significant clusters appeared to be linked to common viral pathogens, which included parvovirus B19. Later analysis showed most CMV-associated TCR beta chains appearing HLA-restricted. TCR beta sequences reportedly predicted most subjects' HLA-A and HLA-B alleles accurately. In an earlier analysis, most TCR beta V segments were productive about 87% or about 30% of the time.

In the PCR, 60 Vbeta and 13 Jbeta primers were used. Profiling relied on immunoSEQ multiplex PCR, and the TCRdb table lists in-frame clones only, not all of them. The table has 200,000 to 250,000 clones, 85% to 90% seen once. As for this clone: The antigen remains undetermined. This sample also contains other DNA sequences that code for the same CDR3.

The clonotype originates from a woman aged 18 to 35 in good health and CMV-seronegative. Sequencing used PBMCs.

DNA for the CDR3: TGTGCCATCAGTGGGACAGGGGATCAGCCCCAGCATTTT. Translating gives CAISGTGDQPQHF. This chain joins TRBV10-3 and TRBJ1-5; 9 bases line up with TRBD1. V shed 4 bases, J shed 5 bases, and the junction held 0 bases outside the gene matches. CDR1 is ENHRY, CDR2 SYGVKD, per germline. CDR3 length: 13 residues.